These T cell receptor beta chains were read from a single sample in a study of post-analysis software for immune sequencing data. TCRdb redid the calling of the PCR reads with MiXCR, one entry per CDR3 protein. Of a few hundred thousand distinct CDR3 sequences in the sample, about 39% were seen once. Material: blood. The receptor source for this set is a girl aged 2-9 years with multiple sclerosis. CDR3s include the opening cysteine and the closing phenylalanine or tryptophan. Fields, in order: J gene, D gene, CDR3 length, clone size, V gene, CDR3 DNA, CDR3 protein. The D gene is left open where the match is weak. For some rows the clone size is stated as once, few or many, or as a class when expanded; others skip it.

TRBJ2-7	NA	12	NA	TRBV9	TGTGCCAGCAGCGTAGGACAGCACGAGCAGTACTTC	CASSVGQHEQYF
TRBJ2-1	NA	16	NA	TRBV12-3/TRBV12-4	TGTGCCAGCAGTTGGATAGCGTTAAGCTCCTACAATGAGCAGTTCTTC	CASSWIALSSYNEQFF
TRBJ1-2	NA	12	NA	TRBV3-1	TGTGCCAGCAGCCAAGATCTTCTCGGCTACACCTTC	CASSQDLLGYTF
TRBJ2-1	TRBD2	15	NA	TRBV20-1	TGCAGTGCTAGAGGGAGGGGACTAGCGGGAGAGGAGCAGTTCTTC	CSARGRGLAGEEQFF
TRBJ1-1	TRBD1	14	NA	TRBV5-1	TGCGCCAGCAGCGGTAACAGGGGGAACACTGAAGCTTTCTTT	CASSGNRGNTEAFF
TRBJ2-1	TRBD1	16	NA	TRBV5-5	TGTGCCAGCAGCTGGACAGGGGAATCCTCTTACAATGAGCAGTTCTTC	CASSWTGESSYNEQFF
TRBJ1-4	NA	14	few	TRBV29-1	TGCAGCGTTGGGGGCGGTAAGCCTAATGAAAAACTGTTTTTT	CSVGGGKPNEKLFF
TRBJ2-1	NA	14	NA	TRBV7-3	TGTGCCAGCAGCTTAGAAGGGTTCTACAATGAGCAGTTCTTC	CASSLEGFYNEQFF
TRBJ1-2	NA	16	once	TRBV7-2	TGTGCCAGCAGCACCAGGAGGACCCCCGGAAACTATGGCTACACCTTC	CASSTRRTPGNYGYTF
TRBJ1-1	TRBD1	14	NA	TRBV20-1	TGCAGTGCTAGAGTCCCAGGGGGGGGGACTGAAGCTTTCTTT	CSARVPGGGTEAFF
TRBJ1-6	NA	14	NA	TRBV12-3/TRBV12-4	TGTGCCAGCAGCTCGGGGGGCGCGAATTCACCCCTCCACTTT	CASSSGGANSPLHF
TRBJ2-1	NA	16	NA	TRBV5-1	TGCGCCAGCAGCCGGACTACAGGGGTAGGCTACAATGAGCAGTTCTTC	CASSRTTGVGYNEQFF
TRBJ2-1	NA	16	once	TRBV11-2	TGTGCCAGCAGCACTAACTGGATTTCACCCTACAATGAGCAGTTCTTC	CASSTNWISPYNEQFF
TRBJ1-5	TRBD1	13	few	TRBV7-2	TGTGCCAGCAGCTCGGACAGGGGTCAGCCCCAGCATTTT	CASSSDRGQPQHF
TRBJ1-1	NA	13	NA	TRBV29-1	TGCAGCGCGACGAAGACCGGGACAACTGAAGCTTTCTTT	CSATKTGTTEAFF
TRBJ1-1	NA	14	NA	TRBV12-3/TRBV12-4	TGTGCCAGCAGCCCTTTACATATGGACACTGAAGCTTTCTTT	CASSPLHMDTEAFF
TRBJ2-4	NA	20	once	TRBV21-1	TGTGCCAGCAGCAATCGACTAGCGGCCCAAACCTCACTAGCCAAAAACATTCAGTACTTC	CASSNRLAAQTSLAKNIQYF
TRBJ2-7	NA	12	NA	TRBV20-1	TGCAGTGCTAGAGATGTAGCCTACGAGCAGTACTTC	CSARDVAYEQYF
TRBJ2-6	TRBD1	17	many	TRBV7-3	TGTGCCAGCAGCTTAACTGGGACAGGGACTGGGGCCAACGTCCTGACTTTC	CASSLTGTGTGANVLTF
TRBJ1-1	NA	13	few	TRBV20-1	TGCAGTGCCATCCGAAGGTGGGACACTGAAGCTTTCTTT	CSAIRRWDTEAFF
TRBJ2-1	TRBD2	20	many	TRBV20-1	TGCAGTGCTAGAGTTTCCCGGTCGGGGGGGACTGCCTACTCCTACAATGAGCAGTTCTTC	CSARVSRSGGTAYSYNEQFF
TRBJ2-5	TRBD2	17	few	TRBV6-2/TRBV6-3	TGTGCCAGCAGTCCGGGACTAGCGGCTCTGAGGCGGGAGACCCAGTACTTC	CASSPGLAALRRETQYF
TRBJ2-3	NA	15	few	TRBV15	TGTGCCACCAGCCGAAGGGCTACTAGCACAGATACGCAGTATTTT	CATSRRATSTDTQYF
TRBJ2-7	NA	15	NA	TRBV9	TGTGCCAGCAGCGTAGGCGGGGGCTACTCCTACGAGCAGTACTTC	CASSVGGGYSYEQYF
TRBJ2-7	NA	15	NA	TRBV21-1	TGTGCCAGCAGCAAAGCGCTTTTAAGGCCCTACGAGCAGTACTTC	CASSKALLRPYEQYF
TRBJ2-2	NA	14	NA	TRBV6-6	TGTGCCAGCAGTTACGGACCAAACACCGGGGAGCTGTTTTTT	CASSYGPNTGELFF
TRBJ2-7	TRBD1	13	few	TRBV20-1	TGCAGTGGGGGGGGACAGGGTCTCTACGAGCAGTACTTC	CSGGGQGLYEQYF
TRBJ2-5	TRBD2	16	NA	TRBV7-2	TGTGCCAGCAACGGGCGCGCTAGCGGACCGCAAGAGACCCAGTACTTC	CASNGRASGPQETQYF
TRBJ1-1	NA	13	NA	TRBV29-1	TGCAGCGTTGACAGGACGGGGAACACTGAAGCTTTCTTT	CSVDRTGNTEAFF
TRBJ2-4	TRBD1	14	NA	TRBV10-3	TGTGCCATCAGTGCTACGGGACAGAAAAACATTCAGTACTTC	CAISATGQKNIQYF
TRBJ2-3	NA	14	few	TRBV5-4	TGTGCCAGCAGCCAGGCTACTAGCACAGATACGCAGTATTTT	CASSQATSTDTQYF
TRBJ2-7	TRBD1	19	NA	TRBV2	TGTGCCAGCAGTGAAATCGGCCCCACCTCCACAGGGGATGGCTACGAGCAGTACTTC	CASSEIGPTSTGDGYEQYF
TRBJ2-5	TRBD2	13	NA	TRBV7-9	TGTGCCAGCAGCCCCGCGGGAGAAGAGACCCAGTACTTC	CASSPAGEETQYF
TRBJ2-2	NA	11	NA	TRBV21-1	TGTCCTCACTCGCTTACCGGGGAGCTGTTTTTT	CPHSLTGELFF
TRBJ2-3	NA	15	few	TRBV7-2	TGTGCCAGCAGCCCATTGGGACATTCGCGCGATACGCAGTATTTT	CASSPLGHSRDTQYF
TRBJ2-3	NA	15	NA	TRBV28	TGTGCCAGCTCAGTAGGGGGAGGGCGCACAGATACGCAGTATTTT	CASSVGGGRTDTQYF
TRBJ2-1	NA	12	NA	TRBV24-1	TGTGCCACCAGTGAGCGCACCAATGAGCAGTTCTTC	CATSERTNEQFF
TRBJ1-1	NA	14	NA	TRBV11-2	TGTGCCAGCAGCGGAGACTGGACGGACCTTGAAGCTTTCTTT	CASSGDWTDLEAFF
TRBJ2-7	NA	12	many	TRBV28	TGTGCCAGCAGATATGGAAGCTACGAGCAGTACTTC	CASRYGSYEQYF
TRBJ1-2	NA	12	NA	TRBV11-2	TGTGCCAGCAGCCTTGGAATGGGGGGCTACACCTTC	CASSLGMGGYTF
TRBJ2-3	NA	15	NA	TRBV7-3	TGTGCCAGCAGCCCCCTGTGGGGCCCCACAGATACGCAGTATTTT	CASSPLWGPTDTQYF
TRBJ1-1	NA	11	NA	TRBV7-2	TGTGCCAGCAGCTTGAGTTTTGAAGCTTTCTTT	CASSLSFEAFF
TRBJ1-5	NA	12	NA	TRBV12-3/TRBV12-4	TGTGCCAGCAGTTTCTCGAGTCAGCCCCAGCATTTT	CASSFSSQPQHF
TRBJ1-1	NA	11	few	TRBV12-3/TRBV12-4	TGTGCCAGCAGTCATTCCGGTGAAGCTTTCTTT	CASSHSGEAFF
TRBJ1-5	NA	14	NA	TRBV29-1	TGCAGCGTTGCAGCGAGCAATAGCAATCAGCCCCAGCATTTT	CSVAASNSNQPQHF
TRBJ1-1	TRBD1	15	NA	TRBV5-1	TGCGCCAGCAGCTTACGACAGGGTCTGAACACTGAAGCTTTCTTT	CASSLRQGLNTEAFF
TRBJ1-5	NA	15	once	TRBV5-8	TGTGCCAGCAGCTTGGGACTTTTGAGCAATCAGCCCCAGCATTTT	CASSLGLLSNQPQHF